Presented here are 29 T cell receptor beta chains from one specimen sequenced in a study of shared clonotypes between healthy human individuals. Generated by immunoSEQ multiplex PCR, the TCRdb table keeps only in-frame clones and is missing some. This table holds more than 400,000 clones, almost 80% found once. The sequenced sample consisted of PBMCs. The receptors stem from a middle-aged woman in good health. Some clones in this sample may be carry-over from other donors' samples.

This clone came up once. The V call is TRBV11-2, the J call TRBJ2-5; D may match TRBD1 or TRBD2 (5 bases each). The CDR3 length is 14 residues. Trimming removed 1 base at V and 5 bases at J, with 11 bases between. Germline V gives CDR1 SGHAT, CDR2 FQNNGV. CDR3 protein: CASSLGGLGETQYF. In nucleotides, the CDR3 is TGTGCCAGCAGCTTAGGGGGGTTAGGGGAGACCCAGTACTTC.

The chain combines TRBV7-8 with TRBJ2-5; D is possibly TRBD1 (6 bases). Germline V CDR1 and CDR2: SGHVS, FQNEAQ. The CDR3 is made up of 14 amino acids. V shed 7 bases and J shed 1 base, with 13 bases lying between them. The CDR3 DNA reads as TGTGCCAGCACCAAACAGGGATTCCAAGAGACCCAGTACTTC. Translating gives CASTKQGFQETQYF.

About this clone itself: A much larger clone differs by one base, so this may be a read error. This sequence joins TRBV4-2 and TRBJ2-7; 7 nucleotides match TRBD1. The CDR3 has 20 amino acids. Trimming removed 0 bases from V and 5 bases from J; junction bases left unmatched: 22. The germline CDR1 and CDR2 sequences are LGHNA and YNFKEQ. DNA of the CDR3: TGTGCCAGCAGCCAAGAAGTCGTGACAGGGATTTGGGGAATTACGGACGAGCAGTACTTC. Its protein product is CASSQEVVTGIWGITDEQYF.

This clone was detected once. The rearrangement links TRBV28 to TRBJ1-2; D not resolved. V lost 1 base, J lost 4 bases, and 7 bases lay in between. CDR3 length: 13 residues. Germline CDR1 reads MDHEN; CDR2 reads SYDVKM. CDR3 nucleotide sequence: TGTGCCAGCAGTTTATCCAAGCCCTATGGCTACACCTTC. Translation gives CASSLSKPYGYTF.

DNA of the CDR3: TGCGCCAGCAGCCAAGATCGACAGGCAACTGAAGCTTTCTTT. Protein product: CASSQDRQATEAFF. V usage is TRBV4-1 and J usage is TRBJ1-1; D perhaps matches TRBD1 (6 bases). This CDR3 is built from 14 residues. CDR1 is MGHRA and CDR2 is YSYEKL in the germline V gene. Trimming removed 0 bases at V and 5 bases at J, with 10 bases between.

V usage is TRBV10-3 and J usage is TRBJ2-5, with D tentatively TRBD2 (6 bases). With 11 bases removed from V and 5 bases from J, the gap between germline ends came to 15 bases. Per germline, CDR1 ENHRY and CDR2 SYGVKD. This CDR3 has 12 amino acids. The CDR3 nucleotides read TGTGCCGCGGGACCTTCGTCGGAGACCCAGTACTTC. It is translated as CAAGPSSETQYF.

V usage is TRBV5-8 and J usage is TRBJ1-3; D not resolved. Trimming left V 2 bases short and J 7 bases short, with 19 bases between. Germline V gives CDR1 SGHTS, CDR2 YDEGEE. The CDR3 loop spans 16 amino acids. In nucleotides, the CDR3 is TGTGCCAGCAGCTTTTCTCGCGCCGGAGTGGGTAACACCATATATTTT. It codes for CASSFSRAGVGNTIYF.

The chain is built from TRBV5-1 and TRBJ2-7; TRBD2 aligns across 11 bases. V was pared by 2 bases and J by 3 bases, with 4 bases of the junction left unmatched. Germline-derived CDR1 and CDR2 are SGHRS and YFSETQ. The CDR3 totals 15 residues. The CDR3, as DNA: TGCGCCAGCAGCTTCGGGACTAGCGGAGACTACGAGCAGTACTTC. The encoded protein is CASSFGTSGDYEQYF.

The chain combines TRBV28 with TRBJ2-5, with D tentatively TRBD1 or TRBD2 (6 bases each). The CDR3 has 16 residues. Per germline, CDR1 MDHEN and CDR2 SYDVKM. Between the trimmed V and J ends, which lost 1 base and 1 base, there was a span of 13 bases. CDR3 coding DNA: TGTGCCAGCAGTTTATATAGGGGGGCAGTCCAAGAGACCCAGTACTTC. As protein: CASSLYRGAVQETQYF.

As regards this clone: This could be a read error, since a much larger clone is one nucleotide away. Other nucleotide sequences in the sample specify the same CDR3. V gene TRBV6-6 combines with J gene TRBJ2-2; 9 bases match TRBD2. Germline V lookup: CDR1 MNHNY, CDR2 SVGAGI (reference sequence). Trimming at V came to 6 bases and at J to 0 bases, leaving 5 bases not matched to a gene. This CDR3 spans 16 amino acids. CDR3 sequence (DNA): TGTGCCAGCAGCAAGATAGCGGGAGCGAACACCGGGGAGCTGTTTTTT. This encodes CASSKIAGANTGELFF.

This chain joins TRBV6-1 and TRBJ1-5; D uncertain. V lost 4 bases and J 3 bases, leaving 13 bases between the germline ends. Germline V gene lookup returns CDR1 MNHNS and CDR2 SASEGT. The CDR3 is made up of 15 amino acids. In DNA form, the CDR3 reads TGTGCCAGCAGTGGCTCGTTTTTGATCAATCAGCCCCAGCATTTT. Protein product: CASSGSFLINQPQHF.

This chain connects TRBV7-2 to TRBJ2-7, with D perhaps TRBD1 (5 bases). The CDR3 is made up of 13 amino acids. V was cut by 6 bases and J by 5 bases, with 14 bases left in between. The germline CDR1 and CDR2 sequences are SGHTA and FQGNSA. In DNA form, the CDR3 reads TGTGCCAGCAGGACCCCAGGGTCCAACGAGCAGTACTTC. Its protein is CASRTPGSNEQYF.

On this clone: Within the sample, other DNA sequences also encode this same CDR3. V gene TRBV27 combines with J gene TRBJ1-1; D is ambiguous. The germline gives CDR1 MNHEY, CDR2 SMNVEV (reference sequence). Trimming pared 5 bases from V and 2 bases from J, leaving 9 bases between. The CDR3 is made up of 13 amino acids. CDR3 DNA: TGTGCCAGCAGTATCAAGGGAAACACTGAAGCTTTCTTT. Its protein is CASSIKGNTEAFF.

The chain recombines TRBV30 with TRBJ2-2; tentative D call: TRBD2 (5 bases). Trimming shortened V by 8 bases and J by 4 bases, and 17 bases separated the two germline ends. Germline CDR1 GTSNPN, CDR2 SVGIG (reference sequence). The CDR3 consists of 14 residues. The CDR3 spells CANQRVTGTGELFF. The CDR3 nucleotides are TGTGCCAACCAGAGGGTGACGGGCACCGGGGAGCTGTTTTTT.

The sample holds a few counts of this clone. V and J are TRBV6-4 and TRBJ2-1; D possibly uses TRBD1 or TRBD2 (5 bases each). The CDR3 is 15 residues long. From germline, CDR1 is MRHNA and CDR2 SNTAGT. Trimming shortened V by 0 bases and J by 4 bases, and 10 bases separated the two germline ends. CDR3 region: CASSDSGTEYNEQFF. The CDR3, as DNA: TGTGCCAGCAGTGACTCCGGGACGGAGTACAATGAGCAGTTCTTC.

The chain uses TRBV29-1 and TRBJ2-1; 8 nucleotides line up with TRBD2. J was trimmed by 0 bases and V by 4 bases; bases with no gene match: 5. This CDR3 comprises 15 residues. CDR1 and CDR2 from the germline V gene are SQVTM and ANQGSEA. Here the CDR3 reads CSVVDGRASYNEQFF. In DNA, the CDR3 is TGCAGCGTTGTGGACGGGAGGGCCTCCTACAATGAGCAGTTCTTC.

The genes are TRBV25-1 and TRBJ2-3; 12 nucleotides match TRBD2. Germline assignment: CDR1 MGHDK and CDR2 SYGVNS. CDR3 length equals 18 residues. V was clipped by 0 bases and J by 3 bases; unmatched bases: 7. DNA for the CDR3: TGTGCCAGCAGTGAATATCGGACTAGCGGGACTTTAACAGATACGCAGTATTTT. Its translation: CASSEYRTSGTLTDTQYF.

This chain links TRBV6-5 with TRBJ2-5; 8 bases match TRBD2. The J call may not be correct, given that the DNA end is closer to TRBJ2-7. The CDR3 runs to 15 residues. Germline CDR1 MNHEY, CDR2 SVGAGI. In DNA form, the CDR3 reads TGTGCCAGCAGTCCTCCGACGGGAGGGCACTACGAGCAGTACTTC. Its translation: CASSPPTGGHYEQYF.

The CDR3, as DNA: TGTGCCAGCAGCTTAGTGGCGGGGTCGGGAAACACCATATATTTT. Translating it yields CASSLVAGSGNTIYF. V usage is TRBV7-2 and J usage is TRBJ1-3; D gene uncertain. Germline assignment: CDR1 SGHTA and CDR2 FQGNSA. This CDR3 spans 15 amino acids. The germline V and J ends were trimmed by 1 base and 4 bases, with 11 bases remaining between them.

This chain uses TRBV7-9 with TRBJ1-1, with D tentatively TRBD1 (6 bases). The CDR3 consists of 13 residues. From germline, CDR1 is SEHNR and CDR2 FQNEAQ (reference sequence). The V end lost 6 bases, the J end lost 10 bases, and 18 bases lay between the germline ends. The CDR3 region is CASRSGVEGLAFF. The CDR3 nucleotides are TGTGCCAGCAGATCAGGGGTTGAGGGGTTAGCTTTCTTT.

With regard to this clone: A far more abundant clone sits one base away, making this likely a read error. The genes are TRBV7-8 and TRBJ1-2, with TRBD1 identical over 10 bases. Germline assignment: CDR1 SGHVS and CDR2 FQNEAQ. This CDR3 has 14 amino acids. CDR3 loop: CDSSLVGQGDGYTF. Here the CDR3 DNA reads TGTGACAGCAGCTTAGTAGGACAGGGGGATGGCTACACCTTC.

The rearrangement joins TRBV9 to TRBJ1-4; the match to TRBD1 covers 7 bases. J gave up 4 bases and V 3 bases, and 3 bases lay outside the gene matches. CDR1 SGDLS and CDR2 YYNGEE come from the germline V gene. The CDR3 consists of 14 residues. The chain's CDR3 is CASSAGTVNEKLFF. DNA of the CDR3: TGTGCCAGCAGCGCCGGGACAGTTAATGAAAAACTGTTTTTT.

A remark on this clone: The junction does not match germline at one end; this may be a read error. The genes are TRBV7-9 and TRBJ1-4; D remains unclear. This CDR3 contains 14 residues. In germline, CDR1 is SEHNR, CDR2 FQNEAQ (reference sequence). The CDR3 DNA follows: TGTGCCAGCAACTTAAACAGTCCTGATGAAAAACTGTTTTTT. This gives the protein CASNLNSPDEKLFF.

The genes are TRBV5-1 and TRBJ1-6; D gene uncertain. V was trimmed by 0 bases and J by 7 bases, leaving 8 bases between them. The germline V gene encodes CDR1 SGHRS and CDR2 YFSETQ. This CDR3 has 14 amino acids. The DNA of the CDR3 is TGCGCCAGCAGCTTGGATACGGGGAATTCACCCCTCCACTTT. This encodes CASSLDTGNSPLHF.

The chain carries TRBV6-5 and TRBJ1-5, with D perhaps TRBD1 (6 bases). The V end lost 2 bases, the J end lost 7 bases, and 9 bases lay between the germline ends. The CDR3 sequence is 13 residues long. The germline V gene has CDR1 MNHEY and CDR2 SVGAGI. As DNA, the CDR3 is TGTGCCAGCAGTTACGGGGGGGCACAGCCCCAGCATTTT. This encodes CASSYGGAQPQHF.

The chain combines TRBV27 with TRBJ2-7; D might be TRBD1 (6 bases). The CDR3 extends over 14 amino acids. Germline loops: CDR1 MNHEY, CDR2 SMNVEV (reference sequence). The V end was cut by 5 bases, the J end by 1 base, with 12 bases between. CDR3 loop: CASSPRTASYEQYF. The CDR3 DNA follows: TGTGCCAGCAGTCCTAGGACAGCGTCCTACGAGCAGTACTTC.

The chain couples TRBV30 to TRBJ2-7; 8 bases line up with TRBD2. This CDR3 contains 15 residues. Germline assignment: CDR1 GTSNPN and CDR2 SVGIG (reference sequence). J was trimmed by 4 bases and V by 3 bases; bases with no gene match: 11. DNA of the CDR3: TGTGCCTGGAGGCTACCCCATGGACTAGCTTACGAGCAGTACTTC. Amino acids: CAWRLPHGLAYEQYF. Filled out from reference TRBV30 and TRBJ2-7, the complete variable domain reads SQTIHQWPATLVQPVGSPLSLECTVEGTSNPNLYWYRQAAGRGLQLLFYSVGIGQISSEVPQNLSASRPQDRQFILSSKKLLLSDSGFYLCAWRLPHGLAYEQYFGPGTRLTVT.

The chain joins TRBV10-2 to TRBJ2-7, with 12 positions matching TRBD2. Germline CDR1 and CDR2: WSHSY and SAAADI. The CDR3 contains 13 residues. Losses at the gene ends were 6 bases for V and 4 bases for J; bases not matched to a gene: 1. The CDR3, as DNA: TGCGCCAGCAGGACTAGCGGGAGATACGAGCAGTACTTC. Translating gives CASRTSGRYEQYF.

The chain couples TRBV5-4 to TRBJ2-2; D gene unclear. V lost 4 bases and J 7 bases, leaving 11 bases between the germline ends. The CDR3 runs to 13 residues. Germline lookup yields CDR1 SGHNT and CDR2 YYREEE (reference sequence). The CDR3 is CASSVKLVGELFF. Written as DNA, the CDR3 is TGTGCCAGCAGCGTAAAGCTGGTCGGGGAGCTGTTTTTT.